This T cell receptor (beta chain) originates from a study of shared clonotypes between healthy human individuals. Across several immunoSEQ plates, the genomic DNA of each subset was split evenly. The protocol was immunoSEQ multiplex PCR, while the TCRdb copy is restricted to in-frame clones and leaves out a portion. The sample comprises 110,000 or so clones, 65% to 75% of which are singletons, and around 25% rests with the top ten. Adult donors, all healthy and HIV-negative, had no recent acute infections or vaccinations. Trimming pared 5 bases from V and 1 base from J, leaving 11 bases between. This CDR3 region has 14 residues. CDR1 and CDR2 (germline): SGHVS, FNYEAQ. This clone ranks as medium-sized.

The receptor was derived from a woman under 40 in good health. Sequenced input: memory CD8+ T cells sorted from blood. Noted subset: CD45RO+ cells pooled with CCR7-negative TemRA cells. V gene TRBV7-6 combines with J gene TRBJ1-1; D may be TRBD1 (5 bases). CDR3 amino acids: CASSASTENTEAFF. CDR3 bases: TGTGCCAGCAGCGCCTCGACAGAGAACACTGAAGCTTTCTTT. The whole variable domain, filled in from reference TRBV7-6 and TRBJ1-1, reads GAGVSQSPRYKVTKRGQDVALRCDPISGHVSLYWYRQALGQGPEFLTYFNYEAQQDKSGLPNDRFSAERPEGSISTLTIQRTEQRDSAMYRCASSASTENTEAFFGQGTRLTVV.